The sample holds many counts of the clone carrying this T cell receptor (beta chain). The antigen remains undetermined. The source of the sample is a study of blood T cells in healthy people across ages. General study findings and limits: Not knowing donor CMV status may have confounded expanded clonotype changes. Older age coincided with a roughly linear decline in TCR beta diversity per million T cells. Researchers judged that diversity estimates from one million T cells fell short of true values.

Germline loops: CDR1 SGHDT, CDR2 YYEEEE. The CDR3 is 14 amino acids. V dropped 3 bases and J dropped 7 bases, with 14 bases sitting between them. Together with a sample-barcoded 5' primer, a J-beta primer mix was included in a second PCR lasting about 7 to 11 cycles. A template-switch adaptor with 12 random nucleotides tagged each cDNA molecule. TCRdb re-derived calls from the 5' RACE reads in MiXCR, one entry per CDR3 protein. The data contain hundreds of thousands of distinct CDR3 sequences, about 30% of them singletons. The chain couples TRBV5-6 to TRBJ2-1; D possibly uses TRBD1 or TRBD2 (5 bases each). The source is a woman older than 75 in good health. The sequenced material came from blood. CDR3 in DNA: TGTGCCAGCAGCTATGGGGGTGATAGAAATGAGCAGTTCTTC. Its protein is CASSYGGDRNEQFF. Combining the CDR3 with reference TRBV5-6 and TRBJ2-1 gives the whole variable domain DAGVTQSPTHLIKTRGQQVTLRCSPKSGHDTVSWYQQALGQGPQFIFQYYEEEERQRGNFPDRFSGHQFPNYSSELNVNALLLGDSALYLCASSYGGDRNEQFFGPGTRLTVL.